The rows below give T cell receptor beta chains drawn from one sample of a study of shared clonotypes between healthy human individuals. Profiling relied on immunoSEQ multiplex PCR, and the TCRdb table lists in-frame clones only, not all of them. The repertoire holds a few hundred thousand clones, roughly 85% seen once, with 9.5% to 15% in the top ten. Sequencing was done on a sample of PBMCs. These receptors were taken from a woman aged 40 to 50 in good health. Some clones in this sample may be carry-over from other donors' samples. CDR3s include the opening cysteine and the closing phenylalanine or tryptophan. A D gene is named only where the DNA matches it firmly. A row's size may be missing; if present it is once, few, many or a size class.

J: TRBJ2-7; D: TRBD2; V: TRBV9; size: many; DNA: TGTGCCAGCAGCGACCGACTAGCGGCCGAGCAGTACTTC; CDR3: CASSDRLAAEQYF
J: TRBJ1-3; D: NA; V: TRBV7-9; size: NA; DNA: TGTGCCAGCAGCTTAGATAGGACGCCTGGAAACACCATATATTTT; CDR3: CASSLDRTPGNTIYF
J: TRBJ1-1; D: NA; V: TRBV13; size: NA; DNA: TGTGCCAGCAGCTTCGGAGACCTGAACACTGAAGCTTTCTTT; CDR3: CASSFGDLNTEAFF
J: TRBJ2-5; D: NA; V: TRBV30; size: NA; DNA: TGTGCCTGGAGGCGCCAAGAGACCCAGTACTTC; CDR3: CAWRRQETQYF
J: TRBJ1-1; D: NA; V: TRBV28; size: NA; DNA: TGTGCCAGCAGTTTTTATGAGGGGCGGGGGAACACTGAAGCTTTCTTT; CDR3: CASSFYEGRGNTEAFF
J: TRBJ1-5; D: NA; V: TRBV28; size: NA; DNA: TGTGCCAGCAGTTTTCCCGGGACAAAGGGCCGGGGGGGAAATCAGCCCCAGCATTTT; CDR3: CASSFPGTKGRGGNQPQHF
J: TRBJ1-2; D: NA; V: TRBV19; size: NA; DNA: TGTGCCAGTAGTATATTTGGACAGTCTTATGGCTACACCTTC; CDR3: CASSIFGQSYGYTF
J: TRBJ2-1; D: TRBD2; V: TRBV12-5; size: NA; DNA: TGTGCTAGTGGTTTGGTACTGGGCCGGGAGGGCCCCAATGAGCAGTTCTTC; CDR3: CASGLVLGREGPNEQFF
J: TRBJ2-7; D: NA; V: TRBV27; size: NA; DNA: TGTGCCAGCAGTTTATGGATGGGCTACTCCTACGAGCAGTACTTC; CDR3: CASSLWMGYSYEQYF
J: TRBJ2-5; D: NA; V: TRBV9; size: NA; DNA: TGTGCCAGCAGCCCCCCTCGTTGGGCGGGAACCGAAGAGACCCAGTACTTC; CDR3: CASSPPRWAGTEETQYF
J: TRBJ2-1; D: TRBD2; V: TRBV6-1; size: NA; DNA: TGTGCCAGCAGGACTAGCGGCCTCTACAATGAGCAGTTCTTC; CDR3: CASRTSGLYNEQFF
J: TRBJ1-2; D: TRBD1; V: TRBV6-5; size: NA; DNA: TGTGCCAGCAGTCAGGGGGCAGGTGGCTACACCTTC; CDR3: CASSQGAGGYTF
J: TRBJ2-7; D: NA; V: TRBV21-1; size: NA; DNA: TGTGCCAGCCCTTTCAAGCCCTACGAGCAGTACTTC; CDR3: CASPFKPYEQYF
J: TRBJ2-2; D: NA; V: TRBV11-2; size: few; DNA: TGTGCCGGGGGGTTAGAGCTTGGGGAGCTGTTTTTT; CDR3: CAGGLELGELFF
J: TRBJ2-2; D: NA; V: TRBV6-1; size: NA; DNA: TGTGCCAGCAGTGTTGACAGCGCGAACACCGGGGAGCTGTTTTTT; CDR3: CASSVDSANTGELFF
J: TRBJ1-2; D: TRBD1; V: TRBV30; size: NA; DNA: TGTGCCTGGAGCGTTGTAGGGGGCGTCGTCGGCTACACCTTC; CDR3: CAWSVVGGVVGYTF
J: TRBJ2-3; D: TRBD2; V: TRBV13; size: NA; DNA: TGTGCCAGTACTCTTGGACTAGCGGGAGCAGATACGCAGTATTTT; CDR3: CASTLGLAGADTQYF
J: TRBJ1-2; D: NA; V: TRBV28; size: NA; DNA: TGTGCCAGCAGGATCTCAAGTAGCTATGGCTACACCTTC; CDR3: CASRISSSYGYTF
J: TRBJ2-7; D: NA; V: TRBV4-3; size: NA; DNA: TGCGCCAGCAGCCAAGTTGGACTTGGGAGTTACGAGCAGTACTTC; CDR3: CASSQVGLGSYEQYF
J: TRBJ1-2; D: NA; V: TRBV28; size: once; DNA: TGTGCCAGCAGTTTATCCGGGCTCTATGGCTACACCTTC; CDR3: CASSLSGLYGYTF
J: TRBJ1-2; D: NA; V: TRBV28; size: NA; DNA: TGTGCCAGCAGTCCGCGGTCGTATGGCTACACCTTC; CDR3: CASSPRSYGYTF
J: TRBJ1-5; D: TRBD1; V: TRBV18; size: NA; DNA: TGTGCCAGCTCACCCGACAGGGAGGGCAATCAGCCCCAGCATTTT; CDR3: CASSPDREGNQPQHF
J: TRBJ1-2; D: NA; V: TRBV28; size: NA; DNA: TGTGCCAGCAGTCCAGGACAGCCATATGGCTACACCTTC; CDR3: CASSPGQPYGYTF
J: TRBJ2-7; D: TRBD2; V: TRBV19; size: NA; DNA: TGTGCCAGTAGCAGGACTAGCGGGAGCTACGAGCAGTACTTC; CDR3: CASSRTSGSYEQYF
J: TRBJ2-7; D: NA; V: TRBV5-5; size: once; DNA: TGTGCCAGCAGCCCCGACAAGTACGAGCAGTACTTC; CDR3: CASSPDKYEQYF
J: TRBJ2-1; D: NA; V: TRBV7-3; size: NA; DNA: TGTGCCAGCAGCTTCTCCGCCAGCTCCTACAATGAGCAGTTCTTC; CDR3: CASSFSASSYNEQFF
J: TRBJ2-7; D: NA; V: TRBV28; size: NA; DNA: TGTGCCAGCAGTTTATCCTGGAGCTCCTACGAGCAGTACTTC; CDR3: CASSLSWSSYEQYF
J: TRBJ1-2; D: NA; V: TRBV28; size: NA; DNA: TGTGCCAGCAGTTTAAGAAGACAACAGGTGTGGGATGGCTACACCTTC; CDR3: CASSLRRQQVWDGYTF
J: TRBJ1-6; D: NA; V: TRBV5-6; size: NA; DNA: TGTGCCAGCAGCCACTCAGGGGCCTCACCCCTCCACTTT; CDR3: CASSHSGASPLHF
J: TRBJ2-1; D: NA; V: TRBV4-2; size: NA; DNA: TGTGCCAGCAGCCAAGAATGGCGACGGGAGTTCGACAATGAGCAGTTCTTC; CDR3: CASSQEWRREFDNEQFF
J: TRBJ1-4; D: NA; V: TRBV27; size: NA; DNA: TGTGCCAGCAGTCCCCGACAGGCAACTAATGAAAAACTGTTTTTT; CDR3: CASSPRQATNEKLFF